One sample yielded the 5 T cell receptor beta chains listed below, sequenced in a study of identical twins. TCRdb redid the calling of the 5' RACE reads with MiXCR, one entry per CDR3 protein. The table shows roughly 230,000 distinct CDR3 sequences, with about 8.9% occurring only once. These same records also appear under a second study, on yellow fever vaccine responses in identical twins.

Material for sequencing was CD8+ T cells sorted from blood. The source is a woman aged 18-29 years in good health.

This clonotype was seen at least ten times. The rearrangement uses TRBV5-1 and TRBJ2-7, with D possibly matching TRBD1 (5 bases). CDR3 length: 16 amino acids. V was pared by 3 bases and J by 3 bases, with 19 bases between. Germline assignment: CDR1 SGHRS and CDR2 YFSETQ. The CDR3: CASSSVGELAYYEQYF. CDR3 DNA sequence: TGCGCCAGCAGCTCGGTAGGGGAACTGGCCTACTACGAGCAGTACTTC. Full variable domain (rest looked up from reference TRBV5-1 and TRBJ2-7): KAGVTQTPRYLIKTRGQQVTLSCSPISGHRSVSWYQQTPGQGLQFLFEYFSETQRNKGNFPGRFSGRQFSNSRSEMNVSTLELGDSALYLCASSSVGELAYYEQYFGPGTRLTVT.

The J gene is TRBJ2-7, the V gene TRBV9; TRBD1 matches 7 bases. The germline V gene has CDR1 SGDLS and CDR2 YYNGEE. The CDR3 extends over 14 amino acids. The V segment lost 3 bases and the J segment 3 bases; nucleotides outside the gene matches: 6. The CDR3 DNA sequence: TGTGCCAGCAGCGCCGGGACAGTCGGCTACGAGCAGTACTTC. Its protein is CASSAGTVGYEQYF.

At least ten counts were recorded for this clonotype. The chain couples TRBV12-3 or TRBV12-4 to TRBJ2-3, with unresolved D. With 5 bases removed from V and 0 bases from J, the gap between germline ends came to 15 bases. This CDR3 has 16 residues. In nucleotides, the CDR3 is TGTGCCAGCAGTCCAAGGGTCCGGGCGAGCACAGATACGCAGTATTTT. Its translation is CASSPRVRASTDTQYF.

This clonotype has more than one count but fewer than ten. The chain uses TRBV4-3 and TRBJ2-7; weak D call: TRBD1 (5 bases). CDR1 and CDR2 from the germline V gene are LGHNA and YSLEER. V lost 1 base and J 0 bases, leaving 10 bases between the germline ends. The CDR3 consists of 15 residues. CDR3 loop: CASSQAQGRSYEQYF. The CDR3 DNA follows: TGCGCCAGCAGCCAAGCGCAGGGCCGCTCCTACGAGCAGTACTTC.

At least ten counts were recorded for this clonotype. The chain combines TRBV7-6 with TRBJ1-1; 9 nucleotides line up with TRBD1. J lost 7 bases, V lost 1 base, and 4 bases had no gene match. Looked up from germline, CDR1 is SGHVS and CDR2 is FNYEAQ. The CDR3 is 14 amino acids. The CDR3 region has the DNA TGTGCCAGCAGCTTAGGGGACAGGGTAGGTGAAGCTTTCTTT. This codes for CASSLGDRVGEAFF.